Listed here is a single T cell receptor (beta chain). Its antigen is still unknown. This sample is part of a study of CD4 T cells in relation to SARS-CoV-2 and coronaviruses. Study results and caveats: Pre-pandemic and post-infection samples never came from the same donor.

The unexposed donors gave CD4+ T cells in about 2011-2018, prior to COVID-19. Libraries were prepared by immunoSEQ multiplex PCR; TCRdb keeps only in-frame clonotypes and omits some of them. The sample lists about 59,000 clones; 86% were seen once. Germline CDR1 is SGHAT and CDR2 is FQDESV (reference sequence). The CDR3 sequence is 13 residues long. Trimming stripped 2 bases from V and 4 bases from J, with 7 bases between. The origin of this receptor is a human donor in good health. The V and J genes are TRBV11-1 and TRBJ2-3; D remains ambiguous. The specimen sequenced was memory CD4+ T cells from PBMCs. The chain's CDR3 is CASSLMMSDTQYF. As DNA, the CDR3 is TGTGCCAGCAGCTTAATGATGTCAGATACGCAGTATTTT.